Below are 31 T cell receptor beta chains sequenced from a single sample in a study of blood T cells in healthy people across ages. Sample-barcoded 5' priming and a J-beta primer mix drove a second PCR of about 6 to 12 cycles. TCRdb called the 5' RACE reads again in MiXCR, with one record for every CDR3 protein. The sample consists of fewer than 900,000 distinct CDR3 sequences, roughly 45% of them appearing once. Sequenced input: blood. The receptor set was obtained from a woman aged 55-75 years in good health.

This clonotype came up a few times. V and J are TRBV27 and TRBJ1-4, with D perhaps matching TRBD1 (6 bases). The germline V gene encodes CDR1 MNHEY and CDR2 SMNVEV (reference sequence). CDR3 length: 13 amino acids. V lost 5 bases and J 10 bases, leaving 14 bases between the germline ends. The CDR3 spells CASSQDSRGKLFF. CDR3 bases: TGTGCCAGCAGTCAGGACAGTCGCGGAAAACTGTTTTTT.

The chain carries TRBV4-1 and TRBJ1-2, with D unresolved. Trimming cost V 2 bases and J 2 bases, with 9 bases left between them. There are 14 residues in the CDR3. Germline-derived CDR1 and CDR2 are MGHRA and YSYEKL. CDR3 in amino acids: CASSQFDGNYGYTF. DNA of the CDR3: TGCGCCAGCAGCCAATTCGACGGGAACTATGGCTACACCTTC.

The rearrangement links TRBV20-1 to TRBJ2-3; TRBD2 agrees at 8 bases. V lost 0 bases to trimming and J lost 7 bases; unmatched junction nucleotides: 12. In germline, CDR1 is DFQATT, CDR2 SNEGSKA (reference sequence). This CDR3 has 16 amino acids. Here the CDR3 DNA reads TGCAGTGCTAGAGATCAGGGGACTAGTGGGACATATACGCAGTATTTT. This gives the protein CSARDQGTSGTYTQYF.

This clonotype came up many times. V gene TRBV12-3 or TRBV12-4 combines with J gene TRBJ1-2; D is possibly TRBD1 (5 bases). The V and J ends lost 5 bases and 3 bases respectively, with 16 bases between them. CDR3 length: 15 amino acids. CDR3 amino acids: CASSPSWGGDYGYTF. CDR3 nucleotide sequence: TGTGCCAGCAGTCCCTCCTGGGGGGGAGACTATGGCTACACCTTC.

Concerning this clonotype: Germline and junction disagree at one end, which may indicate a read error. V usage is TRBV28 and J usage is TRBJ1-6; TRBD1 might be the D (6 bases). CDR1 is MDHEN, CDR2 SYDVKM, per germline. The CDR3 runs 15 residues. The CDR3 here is CASSHGGLNNAPLHF. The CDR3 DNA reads TGTGCCAGCAGTCACGGGGGGCTCAATAATGCACCCCTCCACTTT.

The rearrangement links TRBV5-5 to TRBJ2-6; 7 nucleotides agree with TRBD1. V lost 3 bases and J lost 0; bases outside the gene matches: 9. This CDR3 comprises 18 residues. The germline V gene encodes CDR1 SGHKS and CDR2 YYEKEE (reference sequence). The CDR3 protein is CASSSPTGSYSGANVLTF. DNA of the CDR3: TGTGCCAGCAGCTCGCCGACAGGGAGTTACTCTGGGGCCAACGTCCTGACTTTC.

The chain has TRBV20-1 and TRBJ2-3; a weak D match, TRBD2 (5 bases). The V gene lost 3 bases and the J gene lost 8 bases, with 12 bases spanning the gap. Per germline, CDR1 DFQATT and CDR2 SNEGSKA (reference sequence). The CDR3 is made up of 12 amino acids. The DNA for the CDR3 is TGCAGTGCTAGTGAAACTAGAGGTACGCAGTATTTT. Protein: CSASETRGTQYF.

The CDR3 coding sequence is TGTGCCAGCAGTTTCCATGGCGCATGGCGGGGCAATGAGCAGTTCTTC. It is translated as CASSFHGAWRGNEQFF. The rearrangement uses TRBV27 and TRBJ2-1, with a weak D call TRBD2 (6 bases). The CDR3 consists of 16 residues. The V gene's germline CDR1 is MNHEY and CDR2 SMNVEV (reference sequence). V was pared by 3 bases and J by 6 bases, with 18 bases between.

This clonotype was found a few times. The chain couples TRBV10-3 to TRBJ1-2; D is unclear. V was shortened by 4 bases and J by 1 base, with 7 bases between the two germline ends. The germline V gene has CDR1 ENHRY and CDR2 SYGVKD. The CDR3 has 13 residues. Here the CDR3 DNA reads TGTGCCATCAGTGGAGGGAGTAACTATGGCTACACCTTC. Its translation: CAISGGSNYGYTF.

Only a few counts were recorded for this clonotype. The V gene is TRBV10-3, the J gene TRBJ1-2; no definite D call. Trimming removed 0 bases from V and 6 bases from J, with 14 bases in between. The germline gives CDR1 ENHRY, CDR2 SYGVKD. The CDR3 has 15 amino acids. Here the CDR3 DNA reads TGTGCCATCAGTGAGTCGACCGACCGAGGACATGGCTACACCTTC. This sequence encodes CAISESTDRGHGYTF.

CDR3 nucleotides: TGTGCCAGCGCAAGATTGCAGGCACGGGGGGAACACGATACGCAGTATTTT. Its protein is CASARLQARGEHDTQYF. The V gene is TRBV7-9, the J gene TRBJ2-3; 7 bases are shared with TRBD2. Germline V gene data show CDR1 as SEHNR and CDR2 as FQNEAQ (reference sequence). V dropped 8 bases and J dropped 6; count of bases not matched to a gene: 20. CDR3 length equals 17 residues.

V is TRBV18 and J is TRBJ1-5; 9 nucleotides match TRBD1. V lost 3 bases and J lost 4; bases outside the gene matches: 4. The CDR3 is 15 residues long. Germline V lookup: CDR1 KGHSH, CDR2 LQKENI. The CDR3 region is CASSPGTGSNQPQHF. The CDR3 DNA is TGTGCCAGCTCACCCGGGACAGGGAGTAATCAGCCCCAGCATTTT.

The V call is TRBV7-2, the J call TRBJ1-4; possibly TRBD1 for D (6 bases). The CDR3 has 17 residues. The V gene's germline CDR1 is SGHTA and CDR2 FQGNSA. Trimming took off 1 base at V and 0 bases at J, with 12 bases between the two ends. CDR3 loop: CASSLVGGQATNEKLFF. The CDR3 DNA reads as TGTGCCAGCAGCTTAGTCGGGGGACAAGCAACTAATGAAAAACTGTTTTTT.

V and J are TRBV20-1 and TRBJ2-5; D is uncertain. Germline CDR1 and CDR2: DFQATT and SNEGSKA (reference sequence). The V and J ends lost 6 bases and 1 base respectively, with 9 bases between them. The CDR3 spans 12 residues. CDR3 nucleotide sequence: TGCAGTGCCTCCATGACCCAAGAGACCCAGTACTTC. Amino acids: CSASMTQETQYF.

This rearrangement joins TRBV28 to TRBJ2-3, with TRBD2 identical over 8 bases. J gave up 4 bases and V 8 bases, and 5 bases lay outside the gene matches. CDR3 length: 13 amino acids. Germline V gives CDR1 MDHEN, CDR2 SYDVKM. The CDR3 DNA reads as TGTGCCAGCGATCCAGCGGGAGCAGATACGCAGTATTTT. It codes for CASDPAGADTQYF.

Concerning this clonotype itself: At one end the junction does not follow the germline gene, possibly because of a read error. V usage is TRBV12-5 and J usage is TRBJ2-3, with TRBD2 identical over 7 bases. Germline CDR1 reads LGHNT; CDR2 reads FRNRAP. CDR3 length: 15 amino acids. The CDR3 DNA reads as TGTGCTAGTGGTTTAAGCGGGATCAGCACAGAGACGCAGTATTTT. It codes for CASGLSGISTETQYF.

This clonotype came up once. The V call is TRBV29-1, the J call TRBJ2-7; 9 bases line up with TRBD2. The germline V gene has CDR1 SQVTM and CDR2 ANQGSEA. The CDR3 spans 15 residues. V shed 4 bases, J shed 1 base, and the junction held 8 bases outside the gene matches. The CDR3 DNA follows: TGCAGCGTTGTTGCGAGACTAGCGGCGTCCTACGAGCAGTACTTC. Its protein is CSVVARLAASYEQYF.

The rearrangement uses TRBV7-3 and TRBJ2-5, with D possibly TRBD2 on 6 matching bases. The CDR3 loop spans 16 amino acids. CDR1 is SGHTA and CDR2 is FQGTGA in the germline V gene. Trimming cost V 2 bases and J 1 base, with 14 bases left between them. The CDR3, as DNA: TGTGCCAGCAGCTTAGGTTACGGGGGTCCCCAAGAGACCCAGTACTTC. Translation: CASSLGYGGPQETQYF.

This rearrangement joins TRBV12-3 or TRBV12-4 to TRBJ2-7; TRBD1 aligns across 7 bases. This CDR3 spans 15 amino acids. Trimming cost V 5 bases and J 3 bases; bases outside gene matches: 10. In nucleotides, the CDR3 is TGTGCCAGCAGTGTAGGGACAGAAGAATGCTACGAGCAGTACTTC. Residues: CASSVGTEECYEQYF.

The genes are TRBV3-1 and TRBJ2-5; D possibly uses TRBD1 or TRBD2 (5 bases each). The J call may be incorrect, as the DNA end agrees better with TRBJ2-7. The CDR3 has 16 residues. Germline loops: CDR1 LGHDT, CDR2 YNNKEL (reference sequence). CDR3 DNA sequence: TGTGCCAGCAGCCAAGCCGGGACCGTCGGAAACTACGAGCAGTACTTC. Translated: CASSQAGTVGNYEQYF.

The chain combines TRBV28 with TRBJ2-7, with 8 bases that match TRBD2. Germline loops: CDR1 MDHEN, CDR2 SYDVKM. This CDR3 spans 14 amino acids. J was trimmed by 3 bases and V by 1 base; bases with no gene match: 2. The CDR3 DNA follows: TGTGCCAGCAGTTTATTCGGGGGGGACTACGAGCAGTACTTC. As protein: CASSLFGGDYEQYF.

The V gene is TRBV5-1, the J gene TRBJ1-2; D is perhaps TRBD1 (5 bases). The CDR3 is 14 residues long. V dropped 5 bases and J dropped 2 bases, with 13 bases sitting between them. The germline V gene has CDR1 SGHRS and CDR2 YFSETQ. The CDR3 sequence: CASRGATTNYGYTF. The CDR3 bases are TGCGCCAGCAGAGGGGCGACAACCAACTATGGCTACACCTTC.

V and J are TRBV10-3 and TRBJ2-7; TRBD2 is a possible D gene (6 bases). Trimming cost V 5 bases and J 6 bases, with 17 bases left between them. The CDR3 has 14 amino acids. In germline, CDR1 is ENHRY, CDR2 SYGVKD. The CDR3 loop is CAISPQSGQAEQYF. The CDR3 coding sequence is TGTGCCATCAGTCCCCAAAGCGGGCAGGCCGAGCAGTACTTC.

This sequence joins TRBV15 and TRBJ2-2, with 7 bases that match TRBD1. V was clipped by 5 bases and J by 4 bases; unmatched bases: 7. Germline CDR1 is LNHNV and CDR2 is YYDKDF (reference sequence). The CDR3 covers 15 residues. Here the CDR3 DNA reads TGTGCCACCAGCGCCGACAGGGTTGGCACCGGGGAGCTGTTTTTT. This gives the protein CATSADRVGTGELFF.

The CDR3 reads CASRLAGGPVYEQYF. The CDR3 bases are TGTGCCAGCAGACTAGCGGGAGGGCCAGTCTACGAGCAGTACTTC. The genes are TRBV6-2 or TRBV6-3 and TRBJ2-7, with 13 bases fitting TRBD2. Looked up from germline, CDR1 is MNHEY and CDR2 is SVGEGT. Trimming took 6 bases from V and 3 from J; bases not matched to a gene: 5. The CDR3 covers 15 residues.

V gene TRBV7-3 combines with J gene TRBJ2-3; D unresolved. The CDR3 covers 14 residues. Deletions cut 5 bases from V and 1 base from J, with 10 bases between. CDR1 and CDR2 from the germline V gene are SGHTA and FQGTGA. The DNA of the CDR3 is TGTGCCAGCAGCCCCCAGCTCGGCACAGATACGCAGTATTTT. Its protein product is CASSPQLGTDTQYF.

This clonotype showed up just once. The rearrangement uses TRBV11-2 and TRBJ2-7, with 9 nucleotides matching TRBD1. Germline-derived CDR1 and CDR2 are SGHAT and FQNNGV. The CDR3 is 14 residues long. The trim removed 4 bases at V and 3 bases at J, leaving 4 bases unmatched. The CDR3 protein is CASSWGQGFYEQYF. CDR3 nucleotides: TGTGCCAGCAGCTGGGGACAGGGATTCTACGAGCAGTACTTC. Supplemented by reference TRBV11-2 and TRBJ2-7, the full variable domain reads EAGVAQSPRYKIIEKRQSVAFWCNPISGHATLYWYQQILGQGPKLLIQFQNNGVVDDSQLPKDRFSAERLKGVDSTLKIQPAKLEDSAVYLCASSWGQGFYEQYFGPGTRLTVT.

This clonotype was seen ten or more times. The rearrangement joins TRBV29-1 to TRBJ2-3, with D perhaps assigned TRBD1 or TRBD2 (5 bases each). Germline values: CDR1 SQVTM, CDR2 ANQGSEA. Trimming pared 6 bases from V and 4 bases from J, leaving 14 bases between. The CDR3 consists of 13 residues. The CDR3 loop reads CSVRVGAADTQYF. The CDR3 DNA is TGCAGCGTGAGGGTTGGGGCGGCAGATACGCAGTATTTT.

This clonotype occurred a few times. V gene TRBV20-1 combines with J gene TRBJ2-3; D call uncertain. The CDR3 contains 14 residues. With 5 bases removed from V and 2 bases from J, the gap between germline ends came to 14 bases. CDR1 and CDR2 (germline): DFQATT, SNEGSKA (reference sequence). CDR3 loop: CSAGRMGLTDTQYF. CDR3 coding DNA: TGCAGTGCTGGCCGTATGGGTCTCACAGATACGCAGTATTTT.

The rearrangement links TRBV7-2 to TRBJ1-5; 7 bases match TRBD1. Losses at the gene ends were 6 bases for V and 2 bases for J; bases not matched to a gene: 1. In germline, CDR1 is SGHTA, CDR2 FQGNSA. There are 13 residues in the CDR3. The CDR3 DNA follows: TGTGCCAGCAGGCAGGGGGGCAATCAGCCCCAGCATTTT. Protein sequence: CASRQGGNQPQHF.

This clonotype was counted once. The CDR3 sequence is CASSPRWTGRETQYF. The CDR3 DNA reads TGTGCCAGCAGCCCCAGATGGACAGGGAGGGAGACCCAGTACTTC. The chain couples TRBV7-2 to TRBJ2-5; 8 bases line up with TRBD1. The junction had 10 bases not matched to a gene; V was cut back by 5 bases and J by 5 bases. Germline V gives CDR1 SGHTA, CDR2 FQGNSA. The CDR3 spans 15 residues. Drawing the rest from reference TRBV7-2 and TRBJ2-5, the complete variable domain is GAGVSQSPSNKVTEKGKDVELRCDPISGHTALYWYRQSLGQGLEFLIYFQGNSAPDKSGLPSDRFSAERTGGSVSTLTIQRTQQEDSAVYLCASSPRWTGRETQYFGPGTRLLVL.